The clone carrying this T cell receptor (beta chain) was picked up a small number of times. Its antigen remains unidentified. cDNA libraries for TCR beta contained unique molecular identifiers. MiXCR, applied by TCRdb to the PCR reads, yields one record per CDR3 protein. Found here are about 680,000 distinct CDR3 sequences, 55% to 60% of them singletons; the top ten hold about 10%. Germline V gene sequence: CDR1 DFQATT, CDR2 SNEGSKA (reference sequence). Trimming stripped 0 bases from V and 0 bases from J, with 6 bases between. The CDR3 runs to 13 residues. This entry belongs to a study of post-analysis software for immune sequencing data. Notes on the study in general: Compared with controls, patients had more of about 5 TRBV segments, including TRBV5-6, TRBV5-1 and TRBV20-1.

The specimen sequenced was blood. The chain employs TRBV20-1 and TRBJ2-7; the D is unclear. This receptor was identified in a girl aged 2 to 9 with multiple sclerosis. The CDR3 reads CSARDRFSYEQYF. The DNA of the CDR3 is TGCAGTGCTAGAGATCGTTTCTCCTACGAGCAGTACTTC.